This is a list of T cell receptor beta chains from one sample in a study of identical twins. TCRdb fed the 5' RACE reads into MiXCR, producing one record per CDR3 protein. This sample has 1.5 million to 2 million distinct CDR3 sequences, with around 33% found just once. Sequencing was carried out using cord blood. Source of these receptors: a newborn girl in good health. CDR3s include the opening cysteine and the closing phenylalanine or tryptophan. Fields, in order: J gene, clone size, V gene, CDR3 protein. Some rows mark clone size as missing; the rest say once, few, many or name a class of expanded clone.

>TRBJ1-2|many|TRBV20-1
CSARAGYGYTF
>TRBJ2-7|-|TRBV11-2
CASSLGIRGEQYF
>TRBJ2-5|once|TRBV6-6
CASSWPRQGAYETQYF
>TRBJ2-1|-|TRBV10-3
CAISAGEIEQFF
>TRBJ2-7|-|TRBV4-1
CASSRTPGLPSYNEQYF
>TRBJ1-2|-|TRBV21-1
CASSKWGDRGQGYGYTF
>TRBJ1-1|-|TRBV11-1
CASSATVFLVNTEAFF
>TRBJ1-1|-|TRBV12-3/TRBV12-4
CASSYTGGSTEAFF
>TRBJ1-2|few|TRBV5-5
CASSWAEGNYGYTF
>TRBJ2-5|few|TRBV20-1
CSASTSGTREETQYF
>TRBJ1-2|few|TRBV20-1
CSARPGQSARHGYTF
>TRBJ2-1|-|TRBV20-1
CSAIPHRNYNEQFF
>TRBJ2-3|-|TRBV20-1
CSCYPGQGSDTQYF
>TRBJ1-2|many|TRBV7-9
CASSSAAYYGYTF
>TRBJ1-2|-|TRBV4-1
CASSQVRDRVTNYGYTF
>TRBJ1-1|-|TRBV29-1
CSVGQGWKMNTEAFF
>TRBJ2-1|-|TRBV5-5
CASSYLGSSYNEQFF
>TRBJ2-2|-|TRBV19
CASSIYGGTGELFF
>TRBJ2-7|few|TRBV3-1
CASSQVSAGRYEQYF
>TRBJ1-5|few|TRBV10-2
CASSESASRQPQHF
>TRBJ2-2|few|TRBV29-1
CSAVRTGNTGELFF
>TRBJ2-7|few|TRBV4-2
CASSRSLAESYEQYF
>TRBJ1-6|few|TRBV27
CASRRNPRVSYNSPPHF